Sequencing of this T cell receptor (beta chain) was carried out in a study of graft-versus-host responses after intestinal transplantation. Overall study context: Following induction with anti-thymocyte globulin, all recipients were given tacrolimus and steroids for about 3 years. Study-level findings and limits: The recipient marrow held GvH clones, and some of them showed up first in ileum or blood.

TCRdb's table, derived via immunoSEQ multiplex PCR, lists solely in-frame clones and lacks some. The sample has 90,000 to 150,000 clones, 90% to 95% seen once. The V end lost 10 bases, the J end lost 3 bases, and 13 bases lay between the germline ends. Germline CDR1 is ENHRY and CDR2 is SYGVKD. The CDR3 totals 12 residues. This clone occurred a few times. Its cognate antigen is unknown. The source material was unstimulated CD4+ T cells sorted from spleen or lymph node cells, sampled before intestinal transplant. The receptor was derived from a human donor who received an intestinal transplant. The V gene is TRBV10-3, the J gene TRBJ2-7; possibly TRBD1 for D (6 bases). Here the CDR3 DNA reads TGTGCCACCAGGACAGAGAACTACGAGCAGTACTTC. Its protein product is CATRTENYEQYF.